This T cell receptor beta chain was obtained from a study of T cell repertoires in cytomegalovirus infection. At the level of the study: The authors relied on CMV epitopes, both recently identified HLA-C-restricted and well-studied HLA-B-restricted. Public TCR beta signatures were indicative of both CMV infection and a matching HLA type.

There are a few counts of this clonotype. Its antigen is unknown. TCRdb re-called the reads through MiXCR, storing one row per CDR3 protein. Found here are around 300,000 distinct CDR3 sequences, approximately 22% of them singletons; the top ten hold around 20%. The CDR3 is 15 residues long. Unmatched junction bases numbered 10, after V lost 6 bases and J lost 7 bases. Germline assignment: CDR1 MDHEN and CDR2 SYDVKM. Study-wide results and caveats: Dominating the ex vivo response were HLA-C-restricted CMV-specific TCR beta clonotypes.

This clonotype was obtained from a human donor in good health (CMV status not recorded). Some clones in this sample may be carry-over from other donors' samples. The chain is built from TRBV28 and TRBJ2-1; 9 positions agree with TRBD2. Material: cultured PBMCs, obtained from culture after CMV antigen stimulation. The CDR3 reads CASRRSGGFGNEQFF. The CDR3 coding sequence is TGTGCCAGCAGACGTAGCGGGGGTTTCGGGAATGAGCAGTTCTTC.